This TCR beta chain was recovered during a study of a mutant IDH1 vaccine in newly diagnosed glioma. The study, taken as a whole, reports: There seemed to be no relation between pseudoprogression and changes in top peripheral T cell clonotypes.

The time point was: baseline, week 1 (first vaccination visit). This sample's treatment: pre-vaccination baseline after standard-of-care therapy. Losses at the gene ends were 4 bases for V and 2 bases for J; bases not matched to a gene: 14. CDR1 MGHRA and CDR2 YSYEKL come from the germline V gene. This CDR3 has 18 amino acids. Using immunoSEQ multiplex PCR, the repertoire was profiled, and TCRdb retains in-frame clones only, with some absent. The sample includes about 38,000 clones, roughly 90% of them seen just once. Regarding this clone: The target antigen is unknown.

This chain uses TRBV4-1 with TRBJ1-1; TRBD1 agrees at 9 bases. The starting material was PBMCs, obtained from a glioma patient treated with radiotherapy, temozolomide or both. The receptor comes from a man between 18 and 35 years old with glioma. The CDR3 bases are TGCGCCAGCAGCCTCCTCCCTACAACAGGGGGCGGAAACACTGAAGCTTTCTTT. The encoded protein is CASSLLPTTGGGNTEAFF.